What follows describes a single T cell receptor beta chain. Its antigen is unknown. Pooled in the analysis were second doses at about 4 or about 12 weeks. The entry originates in a study of T cell responses to AZD1222 COVID-19 vaccine. Study-wide results and limits: Donors in the cohort were predominantly white British and more often female, and clonal diversity was possibly underestimated. Among vaccine-associated CD4 TCRs, coverage spanned spike, with dominance at 160-218 and 743-854. At study baseline, merely more than 5 AZD1222 recipients were seropositive.

This table comes from immunoSEQ multiplex PCR, and its TCRdb copy is limited to in-frame clones, with some not included. Of 150,000 to 200,000 clones listed, approximately 90% are singletons. The ends were cut back, 0 bases at V and 6 bases at J, with 3 bases in the middle. This CDR3 has 11 amino acids. CDR1 and CDR2 from the germline V gene are SGHTA and FQGNSA. The origin of this receptor is an adult who received the AZD1222 COVID-19 vaccine. This specimen consisted of peripheral blood, obtained 28 days after the second AZD1222 dose. The chain recombines TRBV7-2 with TRBJ2-7; D not resolved. Written as DNA, the CDR3 is TGTGCCAGCAGCTTAGCGCGCGAGCAGTACTTC. Its translation is CASSLAREQYF.